These 4 T cell receptor beta chains came from one sample sequenced in a study of response to subunit inactivated influenza vaccine. TCRdb ran MiXCR on the RT-PCR reads and lists one entry per CDR3 protein. The table shows around 540,000 distinct CDR3 sequences, with 12% occurring only once. Sequences were derived from PBMCs from blood, sampled on the day of vaccination. These receptors came from a man between 45 and 60 years old who received an inactivated influenza vaccine.

The chain recombines TRBV20-1 with TRBJ1-4; D gene uncertain. Germline V lookup: CDR1 DFQATT, CDR2 SNEGSKA (reference sequence). The CDR3 length is 15 residues. Trimming took 0 bases from V and 2 from J, leaving 10 bases between them. CDR3 region: CSARDRVQTNEKLFF. DNA of the CDR3: TGCAGTGCTAGAGATCGAGTACAGACTAATGAAAAACTGTTTTTT.

This clonotype was observed a handful of times. Mismatch with germline at one junction end may stem from a read error. The chain couples TRBV2 to TRBJ1-1; D might be TRBD1 (5 bases). Germline V gene lookup returns CDR1 SNHLY and CDR2 FYNNEI. The CDR3 consists of 14 residues. The CDR3 loop reads CASSEDRANTEAFF. The CDR3 nucleotides are TGTGCCAGCAGCGAAGACAGAGCGAACACTGAAGCTTTCTTT.

Notes on this clonotype: It may be a read error: a sequence one base away is much more abundant. The genes are TRBV7-2 and TRBJ2-3; D is perhaps TRBD2 (6 bases). Germline V gene data show CDR1 as SGHTA and CDR2 as FQGNSA. The CDR3 is made up of 13 amino acids. CDR3 nucleotide sequence: TGTGCCAGTTACAGAACAACGGGAGCCCCGCAGAATTTT. It yields the protein CASYRTTGAPQNF.

This clonotype was counted ten times or more. The chain uses TRBV10-1 and TRBJ2-3; the D gene could be TRBD1 or TRBD2 (5 bases each). In germline, CDR1 is WNHNN, CDR2 SYGVQD (reference sequence). The CDR3 is made up of 14 amino acids. V dropped 7 bases and J dropped 0 bases, with 11 bases sitting between them. CDR3 residues: CASTPGPSTDTQYF. The CDR3 nucleotides are TGCGCCAGCACCCCGGGACCTAGCACAGATACGCAGTATTTT.